This TCR beta chain appears in the sequencing data of a study of control samples from healthy donors and cancer patients. CDR1 LGHDT and CDR2 YNNKEL come from the germline V gene (reference sequence). The CDR3 runs 15 residues. V lost 4 bases, J lost 3 bases, and 13 bases lay in between. Assay: immunoSEQ multiplex PCR; the TCRdb copy retains only in-frame clones and omits some. The data hold 70,000 or so clones, with approximately 80% observed a single time. The chain uses TRBV3-1 (or the pseudogene TRBV3-2) and TRBJ2-1, with a weak D call TRBD2 (6 bases). Material: blood. The receptor's source is a man aged 50 or older in good health. The CDR3 DNA reads as TGTGCCAGCAGCCCCCGGGACTTTGACTACAATGAGCAGTTCTTC. It codes for CASSPRDFDYNEQFF.